The clone carrying this TCR beta chain has more than one count but fewer than ten. From the RACE reads, TCRdb called clonotypes with MiXCR, one entry per CDR3 protein. Counted here are more than 100,000 distinct CDR3 sequences, roughly an eighth occurring once; the ten biggest clones make up around 0.99%. These data originate in a study of human T cells and chemical hapten exposure. Study as a whole: DPC 0.01% went on the upper back by patch test, with reading at 6 days.

The sample's time point: patch test 1, 2 weeks after DPC sensitization. Treatment described: therapeutic diphenylcyclopropenone sensitization with weekly scalp DPC. Germline V gene data show CDR1 as SGHRS and CDR2 as YFSETQ. J lost 4 bases, V lost 3 bases, and 3 bases had no gene match. CDR3 length: 15 amino acids. The chain uses TRBV5-1 and TRBJ2-5; 13 nucleotides agree with TRBD2. The input for sequencing was whole blood, taken in connection with sensitization to the hapten diphenylcyclopropenone (DPC). This clonotype originated in a man between 18 and 35 years old with alopecia areata. Some clones in this sample may be carry-over from other donors' samples. The CDR3 DNA is TGCGCCAGCAGCTCTCGGACTAGCGGGAGAGAGACCCAGTACTTC. Translation gives CASSSRTSGRETQYF.